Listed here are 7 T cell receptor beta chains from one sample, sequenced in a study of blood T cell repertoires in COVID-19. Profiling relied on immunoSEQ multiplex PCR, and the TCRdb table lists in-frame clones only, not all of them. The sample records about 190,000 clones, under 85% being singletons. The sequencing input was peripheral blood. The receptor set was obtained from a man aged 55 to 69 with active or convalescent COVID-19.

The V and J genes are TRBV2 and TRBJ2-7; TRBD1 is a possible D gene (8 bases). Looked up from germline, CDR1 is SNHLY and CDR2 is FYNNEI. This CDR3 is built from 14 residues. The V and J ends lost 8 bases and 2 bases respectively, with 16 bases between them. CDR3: CASGGDRRPYEQYF. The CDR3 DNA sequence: TGTGCCAGCGGGGGGGACAGGCGCCCCTACGAGCAGTACTTC.

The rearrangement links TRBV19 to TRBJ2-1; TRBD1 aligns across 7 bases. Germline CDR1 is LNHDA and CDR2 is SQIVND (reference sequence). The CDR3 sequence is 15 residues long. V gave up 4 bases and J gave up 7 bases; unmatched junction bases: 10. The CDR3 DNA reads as TGTGCCAGTAGTAGACAGGGCGCGGCGGTGAATGAGCAGTTCTTC. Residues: CASSRQGAAVNEQFF. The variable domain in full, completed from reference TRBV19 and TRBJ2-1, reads DGGITQSPKYLFRKEGQNVTLSCEQNLNHDAMYWYRQDPGQGLRLIYYSQIVNDFQKGDIAEGYSVSREKKESFPLTVTSAQKNPTAFYLCASSRQGAAVNEQFFGPGTRLTVL.

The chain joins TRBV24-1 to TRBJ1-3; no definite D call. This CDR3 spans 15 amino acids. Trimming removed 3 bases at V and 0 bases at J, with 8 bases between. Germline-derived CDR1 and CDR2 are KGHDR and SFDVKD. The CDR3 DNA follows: TGTGCCACCAGTGATCCCCGAGGCTCTGGAAACACCATATATTTT. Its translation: CATSDPRGSGNTIYF.

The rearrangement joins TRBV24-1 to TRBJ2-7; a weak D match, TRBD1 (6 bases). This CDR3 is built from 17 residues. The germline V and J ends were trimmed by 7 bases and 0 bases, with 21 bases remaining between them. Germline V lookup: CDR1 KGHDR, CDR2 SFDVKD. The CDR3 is CATSPPDRPTFSYEQYF. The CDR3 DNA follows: TGTGCCACCAGCCCCCCCGACAGGCCCACTTTCTCCTACGAGCAGTACTTC.

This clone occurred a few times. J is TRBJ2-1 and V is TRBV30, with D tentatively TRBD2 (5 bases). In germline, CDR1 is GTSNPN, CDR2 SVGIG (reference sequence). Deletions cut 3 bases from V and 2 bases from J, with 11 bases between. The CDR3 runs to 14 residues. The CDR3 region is CAWSSEAAYNEQFF. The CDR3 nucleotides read TGTGCCTGGAGCTCTGAAGCGGCCTACAATGAGCAGTTCTTC.

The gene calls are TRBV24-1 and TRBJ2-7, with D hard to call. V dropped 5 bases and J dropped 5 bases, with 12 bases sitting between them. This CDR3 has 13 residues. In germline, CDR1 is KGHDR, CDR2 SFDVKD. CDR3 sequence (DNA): TGTGCCACCAGTGTACCCGGAGTTGACGAGCAGTACTTC. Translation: CATSVPGVDEQYF.

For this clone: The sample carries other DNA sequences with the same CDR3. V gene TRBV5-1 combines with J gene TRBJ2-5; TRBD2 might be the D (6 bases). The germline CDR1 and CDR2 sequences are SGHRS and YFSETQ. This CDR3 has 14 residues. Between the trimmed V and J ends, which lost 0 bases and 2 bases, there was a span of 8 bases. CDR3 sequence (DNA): TGCGCCAGCAGCTTGGAGGGGAGGCAAGAGACCCAGTACTTC. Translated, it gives CASSLEGRQETQYF.